Shown below are 9 T cell receptor beta chains from a single sample sequenced in a study of blood T cell repertoires in COVID-19. Assay used: immunoSEQ multiplex PCR; TCRdb lists only in-frame clones, some missing. The repertoire holds 120,000 to 150,000 clones, with about four fifths as singletons. Sequenced material: peripheral blood. The origin of the receptors is a man older than 75 with acute or convalescent COVID-19.

This rearrangement joins TRBV7-6 to TRBJ1-4; possible D gene TRBD1, 5 bases. The CDR3 totals 15 residues. Germline V gene lookup returns CDR1 SGHVS and CDR2 FNYEAQ. V was clipped by 0 bases and J by 10 bases, with 15 bases between them. The CDR3 nucleotides read TGTGCCAGCAGCTTAGCGCAGGGTAGTAGTGGAAAACTGTTTTTT. Translated, it gives CASSLAQGSSGKLFF.

Here the CDR3 reads CASSLPGADTQYF. Here the CDR3 DNA reads TGTGCCAGCAGCCTACCAGGGGCAGATACGCAGTATTTT. This sequence joins TRBV3-1 (or the pseudogene TRBV3-2) and TRBJ2-3; a weak D match, TRBD1 (6 bases). Between the trimmed V and J ends, which lost 4 bases and 4 bases, there was a span of 9 bases. The germline CDR1 and CDR2 sequences are LGHDT and YNNKEL (reference sequence). The CDR3 totals 13 residues.

The chain recombines TRBV2 with TRBJ2-5; 10 bases agree with TRBD1. V shed 6 bases and J 6 bases; nucleotides not matched to a gene: 7. CDR3 size: 14 residues. Looked up from germline, CDR1 is SNHLY and CDR2 is FYNNEI. CDR3 coding DNA: TGTGCCAGCAGCCCCGGGACAGGGGAGAAGACCCAGTACTTC. The encoded protein is CASSPGTGEKTQYF.

The chain joins TRBV28 to TRBJ2-7; the D gene is possibly TRBD2 (7 bases). Germline-derived CDR1 and CDR2 are MDHEN and SYDVKM. Trimming left V 2 bases short and J 5 bases short, with 22 bases between. This CDR3 has 17 residues. The CDR3 loop reads CASSLPGGTVRAHEQYF. The CDR3 region has the DNA TGTGCCAGCAGTTTACCGGGGGGCACAGTGAGGGCCCACGAGCAGTACTTC.

The rearrangement joins TRBV5-1 to TRBJ1-1; no clear D gene. The germline CDR1 and CDR2 sequences are SGHRS and YFSETQ. Between the trimmed V and J ends, which lost 3 bases and 1 base, there was a span of 4 bases. The CDR3 runs 12 residues. Here the CDR3 DNA reads TGCGCCAGCAGCTCGAGGAACACTGAAGCTTTCTTT. Protein sequence: CASSSRNTEAFF.

This chain's CDR3 is CASAWGRGHNEQFF. The CDR3 DNA reads as TGTGCCAGCGCCTGGGGCAGGGGCCACAATGAGCAGTTCTTC. The rearrangement uses TRBV13 and TRBJ2-1, with a possible D match to TRBD1 (6 bases). This CDR3 spans 14 amino acids. V lost 8 bases and J 5 bases, leaving 16 bases between the germline ends. CDR1 is PRHDT and CDR2 is FYEKMQ in the germline V gene (reference sequence).

The V and J genes are TRBV11-2 and TRBJ1-4; unclear D gene. This CDR3 is 14 amino acids long. Trimming left V 1 base short and J 3 bases short, with 6 bases between. CDR1 is SGHAT and CDR2 is FQNNGV in the germline V gene. The CDR3 region is CASSLGGPNEKLFF. For the CDR3, the DNA is TGTGCCAGCAGCTTAGGCGGTCCTAATGAAAAACTGTTTTTT.

The chain links TRBV28 to TRBJ2-7; the match to TRBD1 covers 10 bases. CDR3 size: 17 residues. Looked up from germline, CDR1 is MDHEN and CDR2 is SYDVKM. V shed 2 bases, J shed 5 bases, and the junction held 12 bases outside the gene matches. The CDR3 is CASSLGFMDRGFNEQYF. The DNA of the CDR3 is TGTGCCAGCAGTTTAGGTTTTATGGACAGGGGGTTCAACGAGCAGTACTTC. The whole variable domain, remainder taken from reference TRBV28 and TRBJ2-7, is DVKVTQSSRYLVKRTGEKVFLECVQDMDHENMFWYRQDPGLGLRLIYFSYDVKMKEKGDIPEGYSVSREKKERFSLILESASTNQTSMYLCASSLGFMDRGFNEQYFGPGTRLTVT.

The J gene is TRBJ1-3, the V gene TRBV19, with TRBD1 as a possible D gene (6 bases). Germline V gives CDR1 LNHDA, CDR2 SQIVND (reference sequence). The CDR3 is 16 amino acids. CDR3 bases: TGTGCTTCGGACGAGACAGGATTAAACTCTGGAAACACCATATATTTT. Translation gives CASDETGLNSGNTIYF.